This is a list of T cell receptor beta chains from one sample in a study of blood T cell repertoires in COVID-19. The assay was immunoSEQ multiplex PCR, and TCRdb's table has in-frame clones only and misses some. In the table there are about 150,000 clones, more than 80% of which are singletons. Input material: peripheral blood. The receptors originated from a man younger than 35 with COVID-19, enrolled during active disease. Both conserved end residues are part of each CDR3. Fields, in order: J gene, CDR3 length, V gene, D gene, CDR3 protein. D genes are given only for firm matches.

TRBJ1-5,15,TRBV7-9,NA,CASSPDIQGDQPQHF
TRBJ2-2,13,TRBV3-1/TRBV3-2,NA,CASAGWDTGELFF
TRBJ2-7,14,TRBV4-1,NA,CASSQFTGSYEQYF
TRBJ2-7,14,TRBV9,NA,CASSVDQGNYEQYF
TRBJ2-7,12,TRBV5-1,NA,CASSLLSGEQYF
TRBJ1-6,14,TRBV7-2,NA,CASSQDRPNSPLHF
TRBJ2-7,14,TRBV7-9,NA,CASSLDGRAYEQYF
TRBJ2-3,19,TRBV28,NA,CASSFSGRWRDPPPYTQYF
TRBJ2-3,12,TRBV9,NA,CASSVGVDTQYF
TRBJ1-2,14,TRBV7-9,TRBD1,CASSTRTGGYGYTF
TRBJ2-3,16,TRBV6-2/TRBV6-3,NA,CASSYSIGGRPHTQYF
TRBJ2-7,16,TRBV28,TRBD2,CASSWGLAGGPYEQYF
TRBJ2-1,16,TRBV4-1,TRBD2,CASSQLTSGRFNEQFF
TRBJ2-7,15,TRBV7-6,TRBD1,CASSGAARGPYEQYF
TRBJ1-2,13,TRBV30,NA,CAWTGIANYGYTF
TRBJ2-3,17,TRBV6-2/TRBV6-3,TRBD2,CASSKWTSGSEADTQYF
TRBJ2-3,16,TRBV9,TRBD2,CASSVGAGGGTDTQYF
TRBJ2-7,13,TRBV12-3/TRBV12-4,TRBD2,CASSRTQGGGTYF
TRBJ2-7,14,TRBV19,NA,CASSPFWGKYEQYF
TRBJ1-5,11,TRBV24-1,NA,CATGQNQPQHF
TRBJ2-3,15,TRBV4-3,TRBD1,CASSQGQGRGDTQYF
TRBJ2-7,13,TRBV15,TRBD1,CATSRAGLDRAYF
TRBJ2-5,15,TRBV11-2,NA,CASSLGGRSGETQYF
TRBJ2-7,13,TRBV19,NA,CASSIEGVYEQYF